A single sample gave rise to the 23 T cell receptor beta chains below, sequenced in a study of CD8 T cells in Susac syndrome. RNA amounts of about 0.45 to 1 ug underwent reverse transcription with random hexamers. In TCRdb, the immunoSEQ multiplex PCR reads were re-called with MiXCR into one record per CDR3 protein. The data show around 200,000 distinct CDR3 sequences, roughly 94% seen once. Sequencing input: CD8+ T cells from PBMCs. The receptors here all came from a human donor with Susac syndrome.

This rearrangement joins TRBV9 to TRBJ2-7, with D perhaps matching TRBD2 (6 bases). V was shortened by 4 bases and J by 0 bases, with 14 bases between the two germline ends. Looked up from germline, CDR1 is SGDLS and CDR2 is YYNGEE. This CDR3 comprises 15 residues. CDR3 DNA sequence: TGTGCCAGCAGCCCTCGGGGGTCCAGCTCCTACGAGCAGTACTTC. Residues: CASSPRGSSSYEQYF. The variable domain in full, completed from reference TRBV9 and TRBJ2-7, reads DSGVTQTPKHLITATGQRVTLRCSPRSGDLSVYWYQQSLDQGLQFLIQYYNGEERAKGNILERFSAQQFPDLHSELNLSSLELGDSALYFCASSPRGSSSYEQYFGPGTRLTVT.

V and J are TRBV30 and TRBJ2-3, with TRBD1 matching 7 bases. CDR3 size: 15 residues. With 0 bases clipped from V and 2 bases from J, the junction kept 5 bases outside the gene matches. CDR1 GTSNPN and CDR2 SVGIG come from the germline V gene (reference sequence). The CDR3 region has the DNA TGTGCCTGGAGTGTAACAGGGACAGCCACAGATACGCAGTATTTT. It specifies CAWSVTGTATDTQYF.

This chain links TRBV20-1 with TRBJ2-7; 10 nucleotides align to TRBD1. This CDR3 is built from 13 residues. Germline V gives CDR1 DFQATT, CDR2 SNEGSKA (reference sequence). V was pared by 5 bases and J by 2 bases, with 3 bases of the junction left unmatched. CDR3 nucleotide sequence: TGCAGTGCTTCAGGACAGGGGGCCTACGAGCAGTACTTC. Its translation is CSASGQGAYEQYF.

The gene calls are TRBV20-1 and TRBJ2-7; D is unclear. The germline CDR1 and CDR2 sequences are DFQATT and SNEGSKA (reference sequence). V was trimmed by 6 bases and J by 3 bases, leaving 9 bases between them. This CDR3 spans 11 amino acids. CDR3 sequence (DNA): TGCAGTGCCCTCCTTAACTACGAGCAGTACTTC. Translation: CSALLNYEQYF.

V is TRBV20-1 and J is TRBJ2-1, with D unclear. Germline CDR1 is DFQATT and CDR2 is SNEGSKA (reference sequence). Trimming shortened V by 0 bases and J by 12 bases, and 9 bases separated the two germline ends. This CDR3 spans 11 amino acids. The CDR3 DNA reads TGCAGTGCTAGAGATGTAGGAGTGCAGTTCTTC. Translated, it gives CSARDVGVQFF.

The chain has TRBV25-1 and TRBJ2-7, with D perhaps matching TRBD2 (6 bases). V gave up 6 bases and J gave up 4 bases, with 16 bases separating them. The CDR3 length is 14 residues. Germline V gives CDR1 MGHDK, CDR2 SYGVNS. The CDR3 here is CASSVGGVGYEQYF. Here the CDR3 DNA reads TGTGCCAGCAGCGTGGGGGGAGTAGGATACGAGCAGTACTTC.

The chain recombines TRBV29-1 with TRBJ1-2; no clear D gene. V was shortened by 0 bases and J by 1 base, with 9 bases between the two germline ends. CDR1 and CDR2 from the germline V gene are SQVTM and ANQGSEA. This CDR3 is 14 amino acids long. CDR3 region: CSVEDYPSNYGYTF. For the CDR3, the DNA is TGCAGCGTTGAAGATTATCCGAGTAACTATGGCTACACCTTC.

The rearrangement joins TRBV7-9 to TRBJ2-3; no clear D gene. This CDR3 is built from 14 residues. CDR1 and CDR2 from the germline V gene are SEHNR and FQNEAQ (reference sequence). Between the trimmed V and J ends, which lost 5 bases and 2 bases, there was a span of 11 bases. In DNA form, the CDR3 reads TGTGCCAGCAGCCCTAACCAGGCCACAGATACGCAGTATTTT. Protein product: CASSPNQATDTQYF.

This sequence joins TRBV14 and TRBJ2-7; D is tentatively TRBD1 or TRBD2 (5 bases each). The germline V gene has CDR1 SGHDN and CDR2 FVKESK. The V end was cut by 1 base, the J end by 1 base, with 26 bases between. The CDR3 contains 20 residues. This chain's CDR3 is CASSQVANRGPKLPSYEQYF. The CDR3, as DNA: TGTGCCAGCAGCCAAGTAGCCAATCGGGGACCAAAACTCCCTTCCTACGAGCAGTACTTC.

The V call is TRBV3-1, the J call TRBJ2-2; 8 positions agree with TRBD2. This CDR3 has 15 amino acids. Losses at the gene ends were 6 bases for V and 7 bases for J; bases not matched to a gene: 10. Germline V gene lookup returns CDR1 LGHDT and CDR2 YNNKEL (reference sequence). CDR3 sequence: CASSRGTRVNGELFF. CDR3 nucleotide sequence: TGTGCCAGCAGTCGCGGGACTAGAGTAAACGGGGAGCTGTTTTTT. Filled out from reference TRBV3-1 and TRBJ2-2, the complete variable domain reads DTAVSQTPKYLVTQMGNDKSIKCEQNLGHDTMYWYKQDSKKFLKIMFSYNNKELIINETVPNRFSPKSPDKAHLNLHINSLELGDSAVYFCASSRGTRVNGELFFGEGSRLTVL.

The CDR3 DNA reads as TGTGCCAGCAGCGTATTCGATCGTGATGAGCAGTTCTTC. Protein product: CASSVFDRDEQFF. This chain connects TRBV9 to TRBJ2-1; no firm D call. The germline gives CDR1 SGDLS, CDR2 YYNGEE. The V end lost 1 base, the J end lost 8 bases, and 10 bases lay between the germline ends. The CDR3 consists of 13 residues.

The CDR3 protein is CASNAASYNEQFF. CDR3 bases: TGTGCCAGCAACGCAGCCTCCTACAATGAGCAGTTCTTC. The chain couples TRBV6-5 to TRBJ2-1; unclear D gene. V shed 7 bases and J shed 0 bases, with 7 bases lying between them. The CDR3 runs to 13 residues. Looked up from germline, CDR1 is MNHEY and CDR2 is SVGAGI.

This clonotype was counted once. The chain joins TRBV11-2 to TRBJ2-3; D is possibly TRBD2 (5 bases). The CDR3 is made up of 15 amino acids. Trimming shortened V by 2 bases and J by 2 bases, and 11 bases separated the two germline ends. The germline V gene has CDR1 SGHAT and CDR2 FQNNGV. CDR3 in amino acids: CASSLSGSFTDTQYF. As DNA, the CDR3 is TGTGCCAGCAGCTTAAGCGGCTCCTTCACAGATACGCAGTATTTT.

The V call is TRBV15, the J call TRBJ1-1; no clear D gene. In germline, CDR1 is LNHNV, CDR2 YYDKDF (reference sequence). The CDR3 runs 15 residues. Trimming left V 5 bases short and J 1 base short, with 14 bases between. Here the CDR3 DNA reads TGTGCCACCAGCCCGAAAAGCTTAAGGAACACTGAAGCTTTCTTT. Amino acid sequence: CATSPKSLRNTEAFF.

V gene TRBV27 combines with J gene TRBJ1-1; D remains ambiguous. Germline CDR1 MNHEY, CDR2 SMNVEV (reference sequence). V shed 6 bases and J shed 3 bases, with 14 bases lying between them. CDR3 length equals 14 residues. The CDR3 nucleotides are TGTGCCAGCAGCCTCGGGCCCTCTTACACTGAAGCTTTCTTT. This codes for CASSLGPSYTEAFF.

V usage is TRBV2 and J usage is TRBJ2-4; D call uncertain. With 2 bases removed from V and 6 bases from J, the gap between germline ends came to 14 bases. The CDR3 has 15 amino acids. The germline CDR1 and CDR2 sequences are SNHLY and FYNNEI. DNA for the CDR3: TGTGCCAGCAGTGAACAGCCCGGTGCGAGAAACATTCAGTACTTC. It encodes CASSEQPGARNIQYF.

This clonotype was observed once. The rearrangement links TRBV6-5 to TRBJ2-7, with D tentatively TRBD2 (6 bases). Trimming removed 7 bases at V and 4 bases at J, with 20 bases between. The CDR3 contains 15 residues. Germline CDR1 MNHEY, CDR2 SVGAGI. This CDR3 reads CASMFTTVGGYEQYF. In DNA form, the CDR3 reads TGTGCCAGCATGTTTACCACAGTTGGAGGGTACGAGCAGTACTTC.

The rearrangement uses TRBV4-2 and TRBJ2-3; TRBD2 agrees at 15 bases. The CDR3 runs to 17 residues. V lost 0 bases, J lost 6 bases, and 4 bases stayed unmatched. Per the germline V gene, CDR1 is LGHNA and CDR2 is YNFKEQ. The CDR3 coding sequence is TGTGCCAGCAGCCAAGATCGAGGGACTAGCGGGAGGGATACGCAGTATTTT. Encoded protein: CASSQDRGTSGRDTQYF.

The rearrangement uses TRBV30 and TRBJ1-6; no clear D gene. The length of the CDR3 is 15 residues. CDR1 GTSNPN and CDR2 SVGIG come from the germline V gene (reference sequence). The V gene lost 1 base and the J gene lost 8 bases, with 15 bases spanning the gap. The CDR3 nucleotides read TGTGCCTGGAGTGAGAAACACTTGGGGTATTCACCCCTCCACTTT. It is translated as CAWSEKHLGYSPLHF.

The chain has TRBV7-9 and TRBJ2-5; D might be TRBD1 (6 bases). Germline lookup yields CDR1 SEHNR and CDR2 FQNEAQ (reference sequence). With 4 bases removed from V and 4 bases from J, the gap between germline ends came to 19 bases. The CDR3 consists of 16 residues. Here the CDR3 reads CASSSLDEQGRETQYF. Here the CDR3 DNA reads TGTGCCAGCAGCTCCTTGGACGAGCAGGGGCGAGAGACCCAGTACTTC.

The chain joins TRBV2 to TRBJ1-1; possibly TRBD1 for D (5 bases). Germline-derived CDR1 and CDR2 are SNHLY and FYNNEI. Trimming shortened V by 2 bases and J by 4 bases, and 8 bases separated the two germline ends. This CDR3 is 13 amino acids long. CDR3 DNA: TGTGCCAGCAGTGAATGGAGGGGCACTGAAGCTTTCTTT. It codes for CASSEWRGTEAFF.

V and J are TRBV11-2 and TRBJ1-4; no reliable D call. The CDR3 runs 13 residues. V lost 4 bases and J lost 8, with 11 bases in between. The germline CDR1 and CDR2 sequences are SGHAT and FQNNGV. The CDR3 region is CASSSDLGEKLFF. CDR3 in DNA: TGTGCCAGCAGCTCTGACCTTGGGGAAAAACTGTTTTTT. Full variable domain (missing parts from reference TRBV11-2 and TRBJ1-4): EAGVAQSPRYKIIEKRQSVAFWCNPISGHATLYWYQQILGQGPKLLIQFQNNGVVDDSQLPKDRFSAERLKGVDSTLKIQPAKLEDSAVYLCASSSDLGEKLFFGSGTQLSVL.

This clonotype was observed once. The rearrangement links TRBV20-1 to TRBJ2-7; maybe TRBD2 (5 bases). The V gene's germline CDR1 is DFQATT and CDR2 SNEGSKA (reference sequence). CDR3 size: 13 residues. Trimming left V 6 bases short and J 2 bases short, with 14 bases between. DNA of the CDR3: TGCAGTGCCCGCTGGGTCGGGGCCTACGAGCAGTACTTC. This encodes CSARWVGAYEQYF.